This note documents a single T cell receptor (beta chain) sequence. The repertoire was sequenced with immunoSEQ multiplex PCR; TCRdb's copy has only in-frame clones and lacks some. The sample contains approximately 94,000 clones, 80% to 95% of which appear only once. The sample is drawn from a study of blood T cell repertoires in COVID-19. Germline trimming cut 3 bases from V and 5 bases from J; bases unmatched to any gene: 13. Per the germline V gene, CDR1 is SEHNR and CDR2 is FQNEAQ (reference sequence). This CDR3 spans 17 amino acids. The specimen sequenced was peripheral blood. The origin of this receptor is a man aged 50 to 59 with active COVID-19. The V and J genes are TRBV7-9 and TRBJ2-5; 9 nucleotides align to TRBD2. The CDR3 coding sequence is TGTGCCAGCAGCTTGGGACGTAGCGGGGGCCCCGGGGAGACCCAGTACTTC. Its translation: CASSLGRSGGPGETQYF.